This T cell receptor (beta chain) is drawn from a study of blood T cell repertoires in COVID-19. The wider study: The samples span acute and convalescent COVID-19 from the United States, Italy and Spain. From T cells, B-cell-depleted T cells, or PBMCs came the material, which was cDNA or gDNA.

In the original analysis: It was from reference gene primer amplification that nucleated cell counts were estimated. Produced via immunoSEQ multiplex PCR; TCRdb's table is partial and in-frame only. V and J calls and clone size are given by that table; D and trimming were obtained from the DNA. Seen here are tens of thousands of clones, under 80% observed once, and the top ten hold around 9.4%. Germline loops: CDR1 PRHDT, CDR2 FYEKMQ (reference sequence). This CDR3 has 17 residues. The V and J ends lost 5 bases and 4 bases, in that order; junction bases with no gene match: 11. The sample was peripheral blood. The sequence was collected from a human donor in a cohort sampled during active COVID-19. This rearrangement joins TRBV13 to TRBJ1-1; 12 nucleotides agree with TRBD1. DNA of the CDR3: TGTGCCAGCAGCCAAGGGACAGGGGGCGGGTTGGGCACTGAAGCTTTCTTT. Translated: CASSQGTGGGLGTEAFF.